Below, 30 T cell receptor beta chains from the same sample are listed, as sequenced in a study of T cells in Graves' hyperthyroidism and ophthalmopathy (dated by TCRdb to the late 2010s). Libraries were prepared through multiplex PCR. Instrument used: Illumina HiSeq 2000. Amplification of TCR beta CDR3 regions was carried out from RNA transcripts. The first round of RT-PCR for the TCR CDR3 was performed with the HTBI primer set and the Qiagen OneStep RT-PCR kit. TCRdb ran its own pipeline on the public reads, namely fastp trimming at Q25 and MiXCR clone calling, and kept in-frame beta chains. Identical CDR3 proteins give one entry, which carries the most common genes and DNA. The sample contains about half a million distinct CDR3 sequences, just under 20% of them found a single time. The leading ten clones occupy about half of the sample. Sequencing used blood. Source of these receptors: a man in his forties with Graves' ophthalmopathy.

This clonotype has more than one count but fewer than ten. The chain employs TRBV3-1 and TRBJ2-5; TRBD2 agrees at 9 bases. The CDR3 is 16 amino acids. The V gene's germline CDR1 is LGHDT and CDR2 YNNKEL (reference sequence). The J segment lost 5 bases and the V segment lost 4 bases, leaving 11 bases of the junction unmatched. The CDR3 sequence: CASSRNPGLALETQYF. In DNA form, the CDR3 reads TGTGCCAGCAGCCGGAACCCGGGACTAGCATTGGAGACCCAGTACTTC.

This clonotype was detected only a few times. CDR3 loop: CAIAGDTEAFF. The CDR3 DNA reads as TGTGCCATCGCAGGGGACACTGAAGCTTTCTTT. The chain has TRBV10-3 and TRBJ1-1; D is perhaps TRBD1 (6 bases). CDR1 ENHRY and CDR2 SYGVKD come from the germline V gene. The CDR3 runs to 11 residues. V lost 8 bases and J 3 bases, leaving 7 bases between the germline ends.

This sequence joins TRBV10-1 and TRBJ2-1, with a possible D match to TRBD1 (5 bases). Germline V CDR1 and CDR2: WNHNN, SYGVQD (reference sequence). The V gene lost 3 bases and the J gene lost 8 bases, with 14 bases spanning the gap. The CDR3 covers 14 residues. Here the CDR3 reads CASSEDSLTDEQFF. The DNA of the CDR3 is TGCGCCAGCAGTGAAGACAGCCTTACCGATGAGCAGTTCTTC.

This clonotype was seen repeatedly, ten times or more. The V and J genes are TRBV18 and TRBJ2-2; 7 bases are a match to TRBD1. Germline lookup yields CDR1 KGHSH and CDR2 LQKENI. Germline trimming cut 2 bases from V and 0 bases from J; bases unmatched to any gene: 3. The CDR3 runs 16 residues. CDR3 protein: CASSPGTVANTGELFF. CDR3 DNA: TGTGCCAGCTCACCAGGGACAGTCGCGAACACCGGGGAGCTGTTTTTT. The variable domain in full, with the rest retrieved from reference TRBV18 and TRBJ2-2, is NAGVMQNPRHLVRRRGQEARLRCSPMKGHSHVYWYRQLPEEGLKFMVYLQKENIIDESGMPKERFSAEFPKEGPSILRIQQVVRGDSAAYFCASSPGTVANTGELFFGEGSRLTVL.

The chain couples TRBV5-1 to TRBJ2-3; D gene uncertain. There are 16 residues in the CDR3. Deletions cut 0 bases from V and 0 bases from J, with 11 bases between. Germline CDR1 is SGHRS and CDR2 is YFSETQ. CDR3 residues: CASSLGVIASTDTQYF. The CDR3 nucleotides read TGCGCCAGCAGCTTGGGTGTAATAGCTAGCACAGATACGCAGTATTTT.

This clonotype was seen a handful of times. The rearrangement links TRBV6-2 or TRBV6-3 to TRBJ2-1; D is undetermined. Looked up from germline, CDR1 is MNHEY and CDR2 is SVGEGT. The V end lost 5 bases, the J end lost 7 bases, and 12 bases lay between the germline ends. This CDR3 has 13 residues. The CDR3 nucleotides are TGTGCCAGCAGTAAGACTTACAGAAATGAGCAGTTCTTC. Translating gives CASSKTYRNEQFF.

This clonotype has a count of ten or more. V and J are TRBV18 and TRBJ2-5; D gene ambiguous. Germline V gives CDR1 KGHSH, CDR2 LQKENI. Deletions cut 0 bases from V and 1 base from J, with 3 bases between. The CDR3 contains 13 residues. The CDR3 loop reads CASSPPVQETQYF. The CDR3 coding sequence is TGTGCCAGCTCACCACCAGTCCAAGAGACCCAGTACTTC. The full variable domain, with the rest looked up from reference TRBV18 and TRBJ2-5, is NAGVMQNPRHLVRRRGQEARLRCSPMKGHSHVYWYRQLPEEGLKFMVYLQKENIIDESGMPKERFSAEFPKEGPSILRIQQVVRGDSAAYFCASSPPVQETQYFGPGTRLLVL.

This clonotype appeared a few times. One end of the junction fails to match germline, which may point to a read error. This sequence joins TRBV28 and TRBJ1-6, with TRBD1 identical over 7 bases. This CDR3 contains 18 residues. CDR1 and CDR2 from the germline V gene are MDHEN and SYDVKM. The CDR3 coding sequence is TGTGCCAGCAGTTTCAGAGGGCTCAGGGGGTTGGATAAGTCACCCCTCCACTTT. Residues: CASSFRGLRGLDKSPLHF.

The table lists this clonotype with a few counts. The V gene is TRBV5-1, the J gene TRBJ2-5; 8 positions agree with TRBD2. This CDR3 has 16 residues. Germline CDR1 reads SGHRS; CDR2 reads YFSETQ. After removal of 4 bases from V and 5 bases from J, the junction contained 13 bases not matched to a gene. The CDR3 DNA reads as TGCGCCAGCAGCCCCAACCGGGGGGGTGAAGGGGAGACCCAGTACTTC. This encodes CASSPNRGGEGETQYF.

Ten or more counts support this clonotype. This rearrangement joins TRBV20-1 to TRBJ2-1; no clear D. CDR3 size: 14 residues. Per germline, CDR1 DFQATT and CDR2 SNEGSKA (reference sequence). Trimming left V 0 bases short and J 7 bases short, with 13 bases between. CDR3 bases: TGCAGTGCTAGAGATATTGCCACTCTGAATGAGCAGTTCTTC. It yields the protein CSARDIATLNEQFF.

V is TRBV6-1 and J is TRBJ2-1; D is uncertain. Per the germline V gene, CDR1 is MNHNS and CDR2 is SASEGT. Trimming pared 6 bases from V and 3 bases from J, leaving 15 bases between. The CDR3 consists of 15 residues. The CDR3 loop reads CASSRQVSLYNEQFF. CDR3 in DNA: TGTGCCAGCAGCCGACAAGTCAGCCTCTACAATGAGCAGTTCTTC.

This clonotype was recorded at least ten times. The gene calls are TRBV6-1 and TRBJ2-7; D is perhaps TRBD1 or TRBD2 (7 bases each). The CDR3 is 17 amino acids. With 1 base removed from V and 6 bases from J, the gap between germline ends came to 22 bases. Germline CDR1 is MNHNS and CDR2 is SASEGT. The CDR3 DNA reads TGTGCCAGCAGTGAAGTATTATGGGGCGCCAGGGGGGGCGAGCAGTACTTC. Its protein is CASSEVLWGARGGEQYF.

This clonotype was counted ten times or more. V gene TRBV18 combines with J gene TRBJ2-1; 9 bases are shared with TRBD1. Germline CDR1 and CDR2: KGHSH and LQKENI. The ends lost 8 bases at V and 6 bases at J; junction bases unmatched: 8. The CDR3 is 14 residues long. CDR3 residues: CASNRDREINEQFF. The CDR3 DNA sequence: TGTGCCAGCAACCGGGACAGGGAGATCAATGAGCAGTTCTTC. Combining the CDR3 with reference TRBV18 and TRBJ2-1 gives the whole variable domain NAGVMQNPRHLVRRRGQEARLRCSPMKGHSHVYWYRQLPEEGLKFMVYLQKENIIDESGMPKERFSAEFPKEGPSILRIQQVVRGDSAAYFCASNRDREINEQFFGPGTRLTVL.

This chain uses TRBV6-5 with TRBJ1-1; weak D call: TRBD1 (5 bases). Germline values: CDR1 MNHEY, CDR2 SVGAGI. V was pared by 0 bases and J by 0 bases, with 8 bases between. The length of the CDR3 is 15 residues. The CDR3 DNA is TGTGCCAGCAGTTACTCCGGACATCTGAACACTGAAGCTTTCTTT. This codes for CASSYSGHLNTEAFF.

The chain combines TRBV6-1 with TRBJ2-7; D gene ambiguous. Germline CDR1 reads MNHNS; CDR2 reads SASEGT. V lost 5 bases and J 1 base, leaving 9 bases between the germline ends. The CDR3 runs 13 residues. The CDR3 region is CASSQFYSYEQYF. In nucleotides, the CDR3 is TGTGCCAGCAGTCAATTCTATTCCTACGAGCAGTACTTC.

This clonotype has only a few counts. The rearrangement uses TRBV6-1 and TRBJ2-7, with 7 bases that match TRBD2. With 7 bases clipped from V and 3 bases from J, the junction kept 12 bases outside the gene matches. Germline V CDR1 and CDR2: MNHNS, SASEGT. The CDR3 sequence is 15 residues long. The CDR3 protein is CASKSDGRLHYEQYF. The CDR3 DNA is TGTGCCAGCAAGAGCGACGGGAGGCTGCACTACGAGCAGTACTTC.

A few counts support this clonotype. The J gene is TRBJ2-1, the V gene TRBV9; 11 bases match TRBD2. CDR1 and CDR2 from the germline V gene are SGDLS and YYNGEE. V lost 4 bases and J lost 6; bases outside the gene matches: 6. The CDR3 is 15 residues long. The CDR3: CASSFLAGGVNEQFF. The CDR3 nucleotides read TGTGCCAGCAGCTTTCTAGCGGGGGGTGTCAATGAGCAGTTCTTC.

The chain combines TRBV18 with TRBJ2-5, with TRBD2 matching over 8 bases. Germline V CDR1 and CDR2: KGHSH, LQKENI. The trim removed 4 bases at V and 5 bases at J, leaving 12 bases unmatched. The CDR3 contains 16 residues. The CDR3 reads CASSLHTGGARETQYF. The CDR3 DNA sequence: TGTGCCAGCTCACTACATACGGGAGGGGCACGGGAGACCCAGTACTTC.

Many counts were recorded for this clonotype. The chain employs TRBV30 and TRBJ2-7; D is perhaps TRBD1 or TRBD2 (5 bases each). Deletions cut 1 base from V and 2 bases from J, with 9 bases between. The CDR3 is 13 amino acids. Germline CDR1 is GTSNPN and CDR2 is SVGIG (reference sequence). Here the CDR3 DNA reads TGTGCCTGGAGTGGATGGGACGCCTACGAGCAGTACTTC. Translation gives CAWSGWDAYEQYF.

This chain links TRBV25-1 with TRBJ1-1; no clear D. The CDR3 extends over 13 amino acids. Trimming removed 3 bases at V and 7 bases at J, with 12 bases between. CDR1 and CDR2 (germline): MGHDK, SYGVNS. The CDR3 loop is CASSDQPNGEAFF. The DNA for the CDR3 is TGTGCCAGCAGTGATCAACCGAACGGTGAAGCTTTCTTT.

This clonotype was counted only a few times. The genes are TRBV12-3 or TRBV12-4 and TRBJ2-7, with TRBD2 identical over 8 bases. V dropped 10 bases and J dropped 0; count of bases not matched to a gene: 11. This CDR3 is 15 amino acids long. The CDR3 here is CATARGGALSYEQYF. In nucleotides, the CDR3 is TGTGCCACCGCCCGGGGGGGGGCGCTCTCCTACGAGCAGTACTTC.

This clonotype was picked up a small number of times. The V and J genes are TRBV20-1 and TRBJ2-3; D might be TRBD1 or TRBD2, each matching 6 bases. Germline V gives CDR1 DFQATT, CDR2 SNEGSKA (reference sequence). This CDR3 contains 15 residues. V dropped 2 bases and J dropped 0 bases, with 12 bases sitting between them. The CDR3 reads CSARQWGASTDTQYF. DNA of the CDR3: TGCAGTGCTAGACAATGGGGGGCTAGCACAGATACGCAGTATTTT.

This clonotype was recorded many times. The CDR3 loop is CASSSRSGANVLTF. The CDR3 region has the DNA TGTGCCAGCAGCTCCCGATCTGGGGCCAACGTCCTGACTTTC. The rearrangement uses TRBV12-3 or TRBV12-4 and TRBJ2-6; D unresolved. The length of the CDR3 is 14 residues. V lost 6 bases to trimming and J lost 1 base, with 7 bases between them.

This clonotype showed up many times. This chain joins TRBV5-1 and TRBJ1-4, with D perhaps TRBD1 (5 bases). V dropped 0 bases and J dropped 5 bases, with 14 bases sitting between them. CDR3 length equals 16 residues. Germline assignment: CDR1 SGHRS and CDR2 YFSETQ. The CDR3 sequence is CASSLGRVKPNEKLFF. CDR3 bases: TGCGCCAGCAGCTTGGGCAGGGTCAAACCCAATGAAAAACTGTTTTTT. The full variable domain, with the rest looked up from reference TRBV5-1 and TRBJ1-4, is KAGVTQTPRYLIKTRGQQVTLSCSPISGHRSVSWYQQTPGQGLQFLFEYFSETQRNKGNFPGRFSGRQFSNSRSEMNVSTLELGDSALYLCASSLGRVKPNEKLFFGSGTQLSVL.

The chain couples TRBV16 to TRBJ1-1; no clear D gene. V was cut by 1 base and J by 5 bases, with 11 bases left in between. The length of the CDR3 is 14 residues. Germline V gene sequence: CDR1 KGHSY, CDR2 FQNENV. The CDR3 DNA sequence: TGTGCCAGCAGCCAATTACAAGGTGGGACTGAAGCTTTCTTT. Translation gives CASSQLQGGTEAFF.

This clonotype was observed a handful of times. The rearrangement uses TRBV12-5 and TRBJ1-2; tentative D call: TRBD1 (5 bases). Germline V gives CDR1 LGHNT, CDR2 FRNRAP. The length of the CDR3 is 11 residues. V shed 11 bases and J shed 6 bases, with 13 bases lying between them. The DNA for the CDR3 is TGTGCTCTGGGGCGAGAGGATGGCTACACCTTC. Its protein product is CALGREDGYTF.

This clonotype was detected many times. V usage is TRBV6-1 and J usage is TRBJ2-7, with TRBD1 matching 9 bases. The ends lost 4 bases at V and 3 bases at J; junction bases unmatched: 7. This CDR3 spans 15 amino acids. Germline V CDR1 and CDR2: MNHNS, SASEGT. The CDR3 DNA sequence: TGTGCCAGCAGTGTATCCGGGACAGGGATCTACGAGCAGTACTTC. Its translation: CASSVSGTGIYEQYF.

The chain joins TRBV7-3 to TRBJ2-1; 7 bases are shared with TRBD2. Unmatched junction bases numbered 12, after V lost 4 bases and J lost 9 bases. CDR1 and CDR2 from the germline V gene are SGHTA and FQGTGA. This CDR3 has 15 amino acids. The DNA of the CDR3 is TGTGCCAGCAGCTCCATGGGGGGGAGAGCGGGTGAGCAGTTCTTC. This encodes CASSSMGGRAGEQFF.

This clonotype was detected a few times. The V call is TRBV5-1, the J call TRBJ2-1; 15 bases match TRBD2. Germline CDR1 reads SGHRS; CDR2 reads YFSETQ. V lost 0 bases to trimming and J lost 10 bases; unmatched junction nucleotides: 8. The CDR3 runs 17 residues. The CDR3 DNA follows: TGCGCCAGCAGCTTGGACCCCGGGACTAGCGGGAGGACGGAGCAGTTCTTC. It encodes CASSLDPGTSGRTEQFF. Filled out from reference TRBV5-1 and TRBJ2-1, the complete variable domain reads KAGVTQTPRYLIKTRGQQVTLSCSPISGHRSVSWYQQTPGQGLQFLFEYFSETQRNKGNFPGRFSGRQFSNSRSEMNVSTLELGDSALYLCASSLDPGTSGRTEQFFGPGTRLTVL.

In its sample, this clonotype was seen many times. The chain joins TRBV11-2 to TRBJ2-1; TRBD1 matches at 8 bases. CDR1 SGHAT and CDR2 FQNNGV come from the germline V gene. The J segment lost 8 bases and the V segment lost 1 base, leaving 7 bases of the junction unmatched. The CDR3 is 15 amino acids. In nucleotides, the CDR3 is TGTGCCAGCAGCTTAGTCCGGACAGGGCCCTATGAGCAGTTCTTC. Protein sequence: CASSLVRTGPYEQFF.